The 2 T cell receptor beta chains below were found in one sample sequenced in a study of T cells in Graves' hyperthyroidism and ophthalmopathy. RNA transcripts provided the source from which TCR beta CDR3 regions were amplified. HTBI primers drove first-round RT-PCR of the TCR CDR3. MiXCR was run by TCRdb on the multiplex PCR reads, yielding one entry per CDR3 protein. The sample contains 350,000 to 400,000 distinct CDR3 sequences, over 15% of which appear only once. Sample: blood. The receptors were gathered from a woman younger than 35 with Graves' hyperthyroidism.

This clonotype was detected ten times or more. J is TRBJ1-2 and V is TRBV15; D is unresolved. Germline V gene lookup returns CDR1 LNHNV and CDR2 YYDKDF (reference sequence). The CDR3 is 14 residues long. With 3 bases removed from V and 6 bases from J, the gap between germline ends came to 14 bases. As DNA, the CDR3 is TGTGCCACCAGCAGGGTCCTCAAGGAAAATGGCTACACCTTC. Translated, it gives CATSRVLKENGYTF.

In this sample, this clonotype turned up many times. The chain employs TRBV11-1 and TRBJ2-6; D is undetermined. This CDR3 comprises 16 residues. The V and J ends lost 5 bases and 2 bases respectively, with 13 bases between them. CDR1 and CDR2 (germline): SGHAT, FQDESV (reference sequence). CDR3 sequence (DNA): TGTGCCAGCAGCCCGATGTCGACGGCTGGGGCCAACGTCCTGACTTTC. Translating it yields CASSPMSTAGANVLTF.